The clone carrying this T cell receptor (beta chain) was detected many times. Its antigen is not identified. Germline CDR1 GTSNPN, CDR2 SVGIG (reference sequence). This CDR3 comprises 13 residues. Deletions cut 2 bases from V and 3 bases from J, with 5 bases between. Amplification yielded TCR beta CDR3 regions, with RNA transcripts as the source. During a first-round RT-PCR of the TCR CDR3, the HTBI primer set was used. Each CDR3 protein gets one entry after TCRdb re-called the multiplex PCR reads with MiXCR. The data show some 570,000 distinct CDR3 sequences, roughly 18% seen once. This entry is derived from a study of T cells in Graves' hyperthyroidism and ophthalmopathy. Study summary: Peripheral blood was collected at initial diagnosis, before any treatment. Study-wide results and limits: Expanded thyroid clonotypes (above 0.001) were mostly also found in blood.

Patients affected by ophthalmopathy presented a Clinical Activity Score of at least 3, a NOSPECS grade of at least 4, and disease duration below 3 months. The sequencing input was blood. The J gene is TRBJ1-6, the V gene TRBV30; D unclear. The receptor was derived from a woman aged 18-35 years with Graves' ophthalmopathy. CDR3 sequence (DNA): TGTGCCTGGAGTAAGGGCTATAATTCACCCCTCCACTTT. Its translation: CAWSKGYNSPLHF.